This T cell receptor (beta chain) was recovered during a study of blood T cell repertoires in COVID-19. On the study more broadly: Italy, Spain and the United States were the sources of the convalescent and acute COVID-19 samples.

The CDR3 sequence is 13 residues long. Trimming left V 7 bases short and J 5 bases short, with 11 bases between. Sequencing used immunoSEQ multiplex PCR; TCRdb keeps in-frame clones, though not all of them. The sample has more than 70,000 clones; 70% to 90% are singletons. The receptor comes from a man aged 50 to 60 with acute or convalescent COVID-19. Sequenced: peripheral blood. The chain combines TRBV12-3 or TRBV12-4 with TRBJ1-4, with D unclear. Here the CDR3 reads CASTLRGNEKLFF. CDR3 in DNA: TGTGCCAGCACCTTAAGAGGAAATGAAAAACTGTTTTTT.